These T cell receptor beta chains were read from a single sample in a study of blood T cells in healthy people across ages. TCRdb re-derived calls from the 5' RACE reads in MiXCR, one entry per CDR3 protein. The data hold around 1,500,000 distinct CDR3 sequences, with 35% to 45% observed a single time. The sample was blood. Receptors originate from a woman in her late teens or twenties in good health. Each CDR3 is given with its conserved first and last residue. A D gene is named only where the DNA matches it firmly. Size tells how often a clone was seen (once, few, many) or the class of an expanded clone, and some rows leave it out.

TRBJ2-5	TRBV5-1	-	TRBD1	TGCGCCAGCAGCCAAATCAGGGGACAGGGGAGTCAAGAGACCCAGTACTTC	CASSQIRGQGSQETQYF
TRBJ2-5	TRBV27	-	TRBD1	TGTGCCAGCAGCTACGGGGACAGGGCTCGGGAGACCCAGTACTTC	CASSYGDRARETQYF
TRBJ2-5	TRBV6-5	-	-	TGTGCCAGCAGTTCCAGAAGTAACAATGAGCAGTACTTC	CASSSRSNNEQYF
TRBJ2-3	TRBV7-9	-	-	TGTGCCAGCAGCTGGCAGGGAGATACGCAGTATTTT	CASSWQGDTQYF
TRBJ2-4	TRBV13	-	-	TGTGCCAGCAGCTTACGTAGGGACATTCAGTACTTC	CASSLRRDIQYF
TRBJ1-1	TRBV12-3/TRBV12-4	once	-	TGTGCCAGCACCGTGACAGGTACAATGAACACTGAAGCTTTCTTT	CASTVTGTMNTEAFF
TRBJ2-1	TRBV12-5	few	-	TGTGCTAGTGGTTTGGAATTAGGCGTCCCCTCCTACAATGAGCAGTTCTTC	CASGLELGVPSYNEQFF
TRBJ1-1	TRBV9	-	-	TGTGCCAGCAGCGTATATAAGGGAGTGAGCACTGAAGCTTTCTTT	CASSVYKGVSTEAFF
TRBJ2-7	TRBV12-3/TRBV12-4	few	-	TGTGCCAGCAGACCAGCAATCGACGAGCAGTACTTC	CASRPAIDEQYF
TRBJ2-5	TRBV9	-	-	TGTGCCAGCAGCGTTGGGGCTAGTAGATACCAAGAGACCCAGTACTTC	CASSVGASRYQETQYF
TRBJ2-3	TRBV6-2/TRBV6-3	few	TRBD2	TGTGCCAGCAGTTACGGGACTAGCGAACGGTATTTT	CASSYGTSERYF
TRBJ2-7	TRBV5-5	-	TRBD2	TGTGCCAGCAGCTTGGGGGGGACTAGCGGGAAGGACCACGAGCAGTACTTC	CASSLGGTSGKDHEQYF
TRBJ1-1	TRBV5-1	-	-	TGCGCCAGCAGCTTGGTTCCCGGGCAGCACACTGAAGCTTTCTTT	CASSLVPGQHTEAFF
TRBJ2-4	TRBV7-2	few	TRBD2	TGTGCCAGCAGCTTCGACCCCCCTAGCGGGAGGGGAGCCAAAAACATTCAGTACTTC	CASSFDPPSGRGAKNIQYF
TRBJ2-5	TRBV19	-	TRBD2	TGTGCCAGTACCGGGACTAGCGGATATAATGAGCAGTACTTC	CASTGTSGYNEQYF
TRBJ2-1	TRBV6-5	-	TRBD2	TGTGCCAGCAGTTACGGCCCTGGGACTAGCGGCAAAGTGGGTGAGCGGTTCTTC	CASSYGPGTSGKVGERFF
TRBJ1-1	TRBV5-1	-	-	TGCGCCAGCAGCCAGGAGGGGGGCTCAATGAACACTGAAGCTTTCTTT	CASSQEGGSMNTEAFF
TRBJ2-7	TRBV18	-	TRBD2	TGTGCCAGCTCACCGGCCGTGGCTAGCGGCTACAATGAGCGGTACTTC	CASSPAVASGYNERYF
TRBJ1-2	TRBV5-1	-	-	TGCGCCAGCAGCTTTTTAATCTCAGGGAACGCGCAGCATGGCTACACCTTC	CASSFLISGNAQHGYTF
TRBJ1-3	TRBV3-1	-	-	TGTGCCAGCAGTCCAAGTAATCCTGGAAACACCATATATTTT	CASSPSNPGNTIYF
TRBJ2-1	TRBV19	-	-	TGTGCCAGTAGCCGGATACCGGGGTACAATGAGCAGTTCTTC	CASSRIPGYNEQFF
TRBJ2-3	TRBV28	once	-	TGTGCCAGCGGTAATCCTTTAACCAGAGATACGCAGTATTTT	CASGNPLTRDTQYF
TRBJ2-7	TRBV7-2	-	TRBD1	TGTGCCAGCAGCTTAGGCCCAGGGGGACCCTACGAGCAGTACTTC	CASSLGPGGPYEQYF
TRBJ1-6	TRBV3-1	-	-	TGTGCCAGCAGCCAGGAAGGAGGGGTCGGCTCCTATAATTCACCCCTCCACTTT	CASSQEGGVGSYNSPLHF
TRBJ1-6	TRBV10-3	once	TRBD1	TGTGCCATCAGTGACACGGACAGGGGGCCGACTTCACCCCTCCACTTT	CAISDTDRGPTSPLHF
TRBJ2-5	TRBV6-1	few	TRBD2	TGTGCCAGCAGCTCTAGGACTAGCGGGGGGGCCCACGAGACCCAGTACTTC	CASSSRTSGGAHETQYF
TRBJ2-7	TRBV15	few	-	TGTGCCACCAGCACCTCAGTCGAGCAGTACTTC	CATSTSVEQYF
TRBJ1-2	TRBV27	-	-	TGTGCCAGCAGTTTGTCATTGGGGCGCGGGGGCTACACCTTC	CASSLSLGRGGYTF
TRBJ2-2	TRBV11-3	few	-	TGTGCCAGCAGCTTAGGAGTTTGGGGGGAGCTGTTTTTT	CASSLGVWGELFF